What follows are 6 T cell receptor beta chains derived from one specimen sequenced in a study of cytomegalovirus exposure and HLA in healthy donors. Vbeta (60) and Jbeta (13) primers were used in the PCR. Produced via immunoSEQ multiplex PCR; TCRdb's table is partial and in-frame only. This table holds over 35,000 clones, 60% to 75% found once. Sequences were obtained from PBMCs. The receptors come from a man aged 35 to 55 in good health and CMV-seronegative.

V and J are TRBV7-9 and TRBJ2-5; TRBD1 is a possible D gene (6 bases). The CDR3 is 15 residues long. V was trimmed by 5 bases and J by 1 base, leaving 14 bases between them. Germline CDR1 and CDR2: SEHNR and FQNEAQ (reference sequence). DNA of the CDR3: TGTGCCAGCAGCCCTCGACAGGCCTCCCAAGAGACCCAGTACTTC. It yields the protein CASSPRQASQETQYF.

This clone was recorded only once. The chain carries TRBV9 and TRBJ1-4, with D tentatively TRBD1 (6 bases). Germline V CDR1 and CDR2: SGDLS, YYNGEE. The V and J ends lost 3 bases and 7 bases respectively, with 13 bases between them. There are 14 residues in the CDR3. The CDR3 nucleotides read TGTGCCAGCAGCGGATTCGGACAGTTTGAAAAACTGTTTTTT. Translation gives CASSGFGQFEKLFF.

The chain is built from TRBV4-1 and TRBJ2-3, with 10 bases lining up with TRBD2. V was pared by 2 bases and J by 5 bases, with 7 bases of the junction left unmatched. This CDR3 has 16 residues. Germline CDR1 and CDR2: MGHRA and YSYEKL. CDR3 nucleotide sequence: TGCGCCAGCAGCCAAACAGCGGGGGGGCCAAGAGATACGCAGTATTTT. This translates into CASSQTAGGPRDTQYF.

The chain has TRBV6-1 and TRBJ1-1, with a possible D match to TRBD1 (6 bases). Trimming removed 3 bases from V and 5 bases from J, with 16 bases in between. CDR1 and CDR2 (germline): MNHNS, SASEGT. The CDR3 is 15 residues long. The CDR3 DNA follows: TGTGCCAGCAGTGAGGTCTCGGGGGGCCCAACTGAAGCTTTCTTT. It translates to CASSEVSGGPTEAFF.

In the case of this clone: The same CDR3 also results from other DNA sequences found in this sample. The CDR3 protein is CASSPSGGADTQYF. DNA for the CDR3: TGTGCCAGCTCACCCTCGGGCGGGGCAGATACGCAGTATTTT. The rearrangement links TRBV18 to TRBJ2-3; the D gene is possibly TRBD2 (6 bases). V shed 3 bases and J shed 4 bases, with 11 bases lying between them. CDR3 length equals 14 residues. The germline CDR1 and CDR2 sequences are KGHSH and LQKENI.

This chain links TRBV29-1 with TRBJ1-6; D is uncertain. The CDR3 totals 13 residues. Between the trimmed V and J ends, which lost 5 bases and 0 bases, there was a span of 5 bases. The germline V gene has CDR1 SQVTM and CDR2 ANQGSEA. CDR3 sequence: CSVRSSYNSPLHF. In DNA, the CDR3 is TGCAGCGTTCGGAGCTCCTATAATTCACCCCTCCACTTT.